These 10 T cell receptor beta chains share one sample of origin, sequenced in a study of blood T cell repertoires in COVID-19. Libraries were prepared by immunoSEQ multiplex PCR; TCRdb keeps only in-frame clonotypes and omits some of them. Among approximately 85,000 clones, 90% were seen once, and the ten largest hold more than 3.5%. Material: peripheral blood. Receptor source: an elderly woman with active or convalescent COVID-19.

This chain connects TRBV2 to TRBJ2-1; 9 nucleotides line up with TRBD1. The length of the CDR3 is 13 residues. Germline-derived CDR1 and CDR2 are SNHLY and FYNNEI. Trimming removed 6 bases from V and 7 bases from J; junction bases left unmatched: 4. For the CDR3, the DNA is TGTGCCAGCAGGAAGGGACAGGGTAATGAGCAGTTCTTC. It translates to CASRKGQGNEQFF.

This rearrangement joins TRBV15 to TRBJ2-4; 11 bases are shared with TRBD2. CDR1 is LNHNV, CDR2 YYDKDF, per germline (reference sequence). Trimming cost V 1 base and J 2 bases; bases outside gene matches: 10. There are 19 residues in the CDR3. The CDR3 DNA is TGTGCCACCAGCAGAGGACTAGCGGGAACTACATTTACCAAAAACATTCAGTACTTC. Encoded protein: CATSRGLAGTTFTKNIQYF.

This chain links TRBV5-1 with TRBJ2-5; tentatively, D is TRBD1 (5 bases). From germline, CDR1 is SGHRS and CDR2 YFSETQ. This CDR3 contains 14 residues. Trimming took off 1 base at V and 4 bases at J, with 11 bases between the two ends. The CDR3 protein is CASSLLGQGETQYF. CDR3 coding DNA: TGCGCCAGCAGCTTGCTAGGGCAGGGAGAGACCCAGTACTTC.

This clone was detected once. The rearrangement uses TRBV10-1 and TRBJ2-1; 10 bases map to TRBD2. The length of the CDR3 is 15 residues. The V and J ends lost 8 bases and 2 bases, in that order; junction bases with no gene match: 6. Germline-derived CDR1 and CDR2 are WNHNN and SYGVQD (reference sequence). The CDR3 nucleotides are TGCGCCAGCCCGAGGACTAGCGGCACCTACAATGAGCAGTTCTTC. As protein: CASPRTSGTYNEQFF.

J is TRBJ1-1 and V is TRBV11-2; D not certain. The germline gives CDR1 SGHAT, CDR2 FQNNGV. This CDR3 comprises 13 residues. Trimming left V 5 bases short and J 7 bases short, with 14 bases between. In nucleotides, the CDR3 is TGTGCCAGCAGCACACGGACGGGGATTGAAGCTTTCTTT. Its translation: CASSTRTGIEAFF. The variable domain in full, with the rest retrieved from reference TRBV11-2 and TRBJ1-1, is EAGVAQSPRYKIIEKRQSVAFWCNPISGHATLYWYQQILGQGPKLLIQFQNNGVVDDSQLPKDRFSAERLKGVDSTLKIQPAKLEDSAVYLCASSTRTGIEAFFGQGTRLTVV.

In nucleotides, the CDR3 is TGTGCCAGCAGTTCAGGGGTAGCGGGAGAGTACTTC. Encoded protein: CASSSGVAGEYF. The chain carries TRBV28 and TRBJ2-7; 9 nucleotides agree with TRBD2. The CDR3 sequence is 12 residues long. Trimming took 4 bases from V and 11 from J; bases not matched to a gene: 6. CDR1 and CDR2 (germline): MDHEN, SYDVKM.

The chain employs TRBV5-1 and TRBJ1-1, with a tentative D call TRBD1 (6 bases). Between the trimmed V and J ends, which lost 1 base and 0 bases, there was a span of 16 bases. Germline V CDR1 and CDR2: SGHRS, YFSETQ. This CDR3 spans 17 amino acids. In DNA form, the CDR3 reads TGCGCCAGCAGCTTGTTTTCGGACAGAGCTTTGAACACTGAAGCTTTCTTT. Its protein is CASSLFSDRALNTEAFF.

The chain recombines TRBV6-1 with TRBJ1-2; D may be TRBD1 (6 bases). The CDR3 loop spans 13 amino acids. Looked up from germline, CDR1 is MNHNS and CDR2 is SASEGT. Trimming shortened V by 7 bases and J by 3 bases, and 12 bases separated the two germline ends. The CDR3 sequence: CASTIGQYYGYTF. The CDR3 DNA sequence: TGTGCCAGCACAATCGGACAGTACTATGGCTACACCTTC.

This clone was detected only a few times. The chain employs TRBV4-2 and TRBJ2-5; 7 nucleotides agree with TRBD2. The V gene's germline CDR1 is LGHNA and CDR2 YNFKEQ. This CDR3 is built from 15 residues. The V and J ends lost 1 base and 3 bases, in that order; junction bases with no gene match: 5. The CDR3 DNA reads TGTGCCAGCAGCCAAGGAGGGACTACCAAAGAGACCCAGTACTTC. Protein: CASSQGGTTKETQYF.

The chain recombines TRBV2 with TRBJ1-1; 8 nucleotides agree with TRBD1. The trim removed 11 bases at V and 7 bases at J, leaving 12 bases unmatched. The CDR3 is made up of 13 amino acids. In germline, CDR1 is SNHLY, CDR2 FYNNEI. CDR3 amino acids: CAGETGGTDEAFF. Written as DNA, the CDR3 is TGTGCCGGGGAAACAGGGGGAACGGATGAAGCTTTCTTT.